A selection of T cell receptor beta chains follows, all from one sample in a study of shared clonotypes between healthy human individuals. TCRdb's copy holds only in-frame clones and misses some; the assay was immunoSEQ multiplex PCR. The table has roughly 220,000 clones, approximately 65% seen once. Sequencing was performed on memory CD4+ T cells sorted from blood. The receptors derive from a man aged 25-45 years in good health. CDR3s include the opening cysteine and the closing phenylalanine or tryptophan. A D gene is named only where the DNA matches it firmly. Clone size appears in some rows only: once, few, many, or a class for an expanded clone.

j_call: TRBJ2-3; d_call: TRBD2; clone_size: few; v_call: TRBV18; cdr3_nt: TGTGCCAGCTCACCACGGTCCCTAGCGGGAGATACGCAGTATTTT; cdr3_aa: CASSPRSLAGDTQYF
j_call: TRBJ2-2; d_call: TRBD1; clone_size: few; v_call: TRBV7-9; cdr3_nt: TGTGCCAGCAGCCCAAAGGACAGGGGTTGGGAGCTGTTTTTT; cdr3_aa: CASSPKDRGWELFF
j_call: TRBJ2-7; d_call: TRBD1; clone_size: NA; v_call: TRBV7-8; cdr3_nt: TGTGCCAGCAGCGCCTCAGGGGGAAGGGGCGGTGGCGAGCAGTACTTC; cdr3_aa: CASSASGGRGGGEQYF
j_call: TRBJ1-2; d_call: NA; clone_size: few; v_call: TRBV2; cdr3_nt: TGTGCCAGCAGTGGCGACGGTAACTATGGCTACACCTTC; cdr3_aa: CASSGDGNYGYTF
j_call: TRBJ1-1; d_call: NA; clone_size: many; v_call: TRBV6-5; cdr3_nt: TGTGCCAGCAGTGGGAGATGGGGCGAAGCTTTCTTT; cdr3_aa: CASSGRWGEAFF
j_call: TRBJ2-1; d_call: NA; clone_size: NA; v_call: TRBV11-2; cdr3_nt: TGTGCCAGCAGCCTAGAATTGGTCAATGAGCAGTTCTTC; cdr3_aa: CASSLELVNEQFF
j_call: TRBJ2-3; d_call: NA; clone_size: NA; v_call: TRBV2; cdr3_nt: TGTGCCAGCAGTGAACAGACGACTAGCACAGATACGCAGTATTTT; cdr3_aa: CASSEQTTSTDTQYF
j_call: TRBJ1-2; d_call: NA; clone_size: NA; v_call: TRBV5-6; cdr3_nt: TGTGCCAGCAGCTACAGAATGGCCCACACCTTC; cdr3_aa: CASSYRMAHTF
j_call: TRBJ2-7; d_call: TRBD1; clone_size: NA; v_call: TRBV19; cdr3_nt: TGTGCCAGTAGTGCGGGACAGGGGAAGGCCTACGAGCAGTACTTC; cdr3_aa: CASSAGQGKAYEQYF
j_call: TRBJ2-7; d_call: NA; clone_size: many; v_call: TRBV11-2; cdr3_nt: TGTGCCAGCAGTTCCGAATGGTACGAGCAGTACTTC; cdr3_aa: CASSSEWYEQYF
j_call: TRBJ2-7; d_call: NA; clone_size: NA; v_call: TRBV5-1; cdr3_nt: TGCGCCAGCAGTTTGATCTACGGCTCCTACGAGCAGTACTTC; cdr3_aa: CASSLIYGSYEQYF
j_call: TRBJ1-5; d_call: NA; clone_size: once; v_call: TRBV6-1; cdr3_nt: TGTGCCAGCAGTGAAGGTGTGGGAGATAGCAATCAGCCCCAGCATTTT; cdr3_aa: CASSEGVGDSNQPQHF
j_call: TRBJ1-1; d_call: NA; clone_size: few; v_call: TRBV11-1; cdr3_nt: TGTGCCAGTAACCTAAAAGGGGCAGGGTCGAGAGAAGCTTTCTTT; cdr3_aa: CASNLKGAGSREAFF
j_call: TRBJ1-5; d_call: NA; clone_size: once; v_call: TRBV28; cdr3_nt: TGTGCCAGCAGCTATCAACCAGGGTGGGAGGTTCAGCCCCAGCATTTT; cdr3_aa: CASSYQPGWEVQPQHF
j_call: TRBJ2-3; d_call: NA; clone_size: NA; v_call: TRBV7-2; cdr3_nt: TGTGCCAGCAGAAGACCGAGCACAGATACGCAGTATTTT; cdr3_aa: CASRRPSTDTQYF
j_call: TRBJ1-1; d_call: NA; clone_size: NA; v_call: TRBV11-2; cdr3_nt: TGTGCCAGCAGGAACCTGGGACGGGACCTTAAACCCGAAGCTTTCTTT; cdr3_aa: CASRNLGRDLKPEAFF
j_call: TRBJ1-5; d_call: NA; clone_size: once; v_call: TRBV2; cdr3_nt: TGTGCCAGCCTTGTTGGGGGAGGGCAGCCCCAGCATTTT; cdr3_aa: CASLVGGGQPQHF
j_call: TRBJ2-7; d_call: NA; clone_size: few; v_call: TRBV5-5; cdr3_nt: TGTGCCAGCAGCCCCGACATGTCCTACGAGCAGTACTTC; cdr3_aa: CASSPDMSYEQYF
j_call: TRBJ1-1; d_call: TRBD1; clone_size: NA; v_call: TRBV6-6; cdr3_nt: TGTGCCAGCAGTTTCCGGACAGGTGTCATGAACACTGAAGCTTTCTTT; cdr3_aa: CASSFRTGVMNTEAFF
j_call: TRBJ2-1; d_call: NA; clone_size: few; v_call: TRBV5-5; cdr3_nt: TGTGCCAGCAGCTTGTTTGGTGGGAGTAGCAATGAGCAGTTCTTC; cdr3_aa: CASSLFGGSSNEQFF
j_call: TRBJ2-3; d_call: TRBD2; clone_size: NA; v_call: TRBV4-1; cdr3_nt: TGCGCCAGCAGCCAAGCGGGGGGAGCAGATACGCAGTATTTT; cdr3_aa: CASSQAGGADTQYF
j_call: TRBJ1-5; d_call: NA; clone_size: few; v_call: TRBV5-5; cdr3_nt: TGTGCCAGCAGCTTGGCCGGGGGCAATCAGCCCCAGCATTTT; cdr3_aa: CASSLAGGNQPQHF
j_call: TRBJ2-3; d_call: TRBD1; clone_size: NA; v_call: TRBV29-1; cdr3_nt: TGCAGCGTTAGCGGTGGACAGGGGCCAGATACGCAGTATTTT; cdr3_aa: CSVSGGQGPDTQYF
j_call: TRBJ2-3; d_call: TRBD2; clone_size: NA; v_call: TRBV30; cdr3_nt: TGTGCCTTTAGCGGGAGGGCCAGAGATACGCAGTATTTT; cdr3_aa: CAFSGRARDTQYF
j_call: TRBJ2-3; d_call: NA; clone_size: NA; v_call: TRBV5-1; cdr3_nt: TGCGCCAGCAGTTTCGACATGTCCACAGATACGCAGTATTTT; cdr3_aa: CASSFDMSTDTQYF
j_call: TRBJ2-7; d_call: TRBD2; clone_size: NA; v_call: TRBV7-2; cdr3_nt: TGTGCCAGCAGCCGGGCGGGGACTAGCGGGAGGGGGTACTTC; cdr3_aa: CASSRAGTSGRGYF
j_call: TRBJ1-2; d_call: NA; clone_size: NA; v_call: TRBV13; cdr3_nt: TGTGCCAGCAGCTTCGAACGGGCTAACTATGGCTACACCTTC; cdr3_aa: CASSFERANYGYTF
j_call: TRBJ2-5; d_call: TRBD2; clone_size: once; v_call: TRBV7-8; cdr3_nt: TGTGCCAGCAGCTACCGACTAGCGATGGAGGAGACCCAGTACTTC; cdr3_aa: CASSYRLAMEETQYF
j_call: TRBJ1-2; d_call: NA; clone_size: once; v_call: TRBV10-2; cdr3_nt: TGCGCCAGCGGACTTTATGGCTACACCTTC; cdr3_aa: CASGLYGYTF
j_call: TRBJ1-1; d_call: NA; clone_size: NA; v_call: TRBV11-2; cdr3_nt: TGTGCCAGCAGCTTAGATCGCTACCGCACTGAAGCTTTCTTT; cdr3_aa: CASSLDRYRTEAFF
j_call: TRBJ2-1; d_call: NA; clone_size: NA; v_call: TRBV19; cdr3_nt: TGTGCCAGTAGGGATACAGGGACCCAGGTCGGGTTCTTC; cdr3_aa: CASRDTGTQVGFF
j_call: TRBJ1-5; d_call: NA; clone_size: NA; v_call: TRBV7-8; cdr3_nt: TGTGCCAGCAGCTTAGCGCCAGGACAAGGCAATCAGCCCCAGCATTTT; cdr3_aa: CASSLAPGQGNQPQHF
j_call: TRBJ2-2; d_call: NA; clone_size: NA; v_call: TRBV10-1; cdr3_nt: TGCGCCACCAGGACCCCCACCGGGGAGCTGTTTTTT; cdr3_aa: CATRTPTGELFF
j_call: TRBJ2-7; d_call: NA; clone_size: NA; v_call: TRBV20-1; cdr3_nt: TGCAGTGCTAGTACGCTCGGGCAGTACTTC; cdr3_aa: CSASTLGQYF
j_call: TRBJ1-3; d_call: NA; clone_size: NA; v_call: TRBV30; cdr3_nt: TGTGCCTGGACTAAAAGGCCGGGAAACACCATATATTTT; cdr3_aa: CAWTKRPGNTIYF
j_call: TRBJ2-3; d_call: TRBD2; clone_size: NA; v_call: TRBV7-9; cdr3_nt: TGTGCCAGCAGCTTATATAGCGGGACTAGCACAGATACGCAGTATTTT; cdr3_aa: CASSLYSGTSTDTQYF
j_call: TRBJ1-2; d_call: NA; clone_size: NA; v_call: TRBV6-5; cdr3_nt: TGTGCCAGCAGTAACCCCCGGGCCTCGATCACCTTC; cdr3_aa: CASSNPRASITF
j_call: TRBJ2-1; d_call: TRBD2; clone_size: once; v_call: TRBV9; cdr3_nt: TGTGCCAGCAGCGAAGAGCGGGAGGCTCAGCAGTTCTTC; cdr3_aa: CASSEEREAQQFF
j_call: TRBJ2-7; d_call: TRBD2; clone_size: NA; v_call: TRBV10-2; cdr3_nt: TGCGCCAGCAGGTCTGCGGGACTAGCGGGCTCCTACGAGCAGTACTTC; cdr3_aa: CASRSAGLAGSYEQYF
j_call: TRBJ2-3; d_call: NA; clone_size: NA; v_call: TRBV7-9; cdr3_nt: TGTGCCAGCAGCTTCGGACCAATCAGCACAGATACGCAGTATTTT; cdr3_aa: CASSFGPISTDTQYF
j_call: TRBJ2-1; d_call: TRBD1; clone_size: NA; v_call: TRBV2; cdr3_nt: TGTGCCAGCAGTGGACAGGGGAGCTCCTACAATGAGCAGTTCTTC; cdr3_aa: CASSGQGSSYNEQFF